This T cell receptor beta chain was identified during a study of shared clonotypes between healthy human individuals. Study outcomes and limitations: When compared with the clonotypes that were shared by all four sorted-subset donors, the non-shared clonotypes turned out to have lower generation probabilities. Few donors restricted represented genetic and exposure-history diversity.

In the CD4+ fraction, cells were divided into CD45RA+ naive and CD45RA-negative memory subsets. For each subset, genomic DNA was distributed in equal portions over several immunoSEQ plates. The assay was immunoSEQ multiplex PCR, and TCRdb's table has in-frame clones only and misses some. Of over 850,000 clones in the sample, around 78% are singletons; the top ten hold 0.55% to 0.7%. CDR1 is KGHSH and CDR2 is LQKENI in the germline V gene. CDR3 length equals 12 residues. V lost 4 bases and J lost 14, with 16 bases in between. Notes on this clone: Antigen: not known.

Material: memory CD4+ T cells from PBMCs. Subset: CD45RA-negative fraction. This clonotype was obtained from a young man in good health. Some clones in this sample may be carry-over from other donors' samples. The gene calls are TRBV18 and TRBJ2-3, with D perhaps TRBD2 (6 bases). The CDR3 bases are TGTGCCAGCTCACGGGGGGACCGACGCATGTATTTT. It is translated as CASSRGDRRMYF.